This is a list of T cell receptor beta chains from one sample in a study of T cell responses to AZD1222 COVID-19 vaccine. Clones were read by immunoSEQ multiplex PCR, and TCRdb kept only the in-frame ones, dropping some. The top ten clones hold about 21% of a sample with 80,000 to 95,000 clones, approximately 80% of them seen once. The input for sequencing was peripheral blood, taken on day 0 of AZD1222 vaccination. The origin of the receptors is an adult in good health. Each CDR3 is given without its conserved first and last residue. Each record gives: V gene, CDR3 protein.

>TRBV19
ASTAQARPNEQF
>TRBV6-5
ASNGGDTQY
>TRBV12-5
ASAVTGGTGKETQY
>TRBV28
ASSLTQRDEQY
>TRBV7-8
ASSLVGRSTDTQY
>TRBV10-3
AISPQGPGEKLF
>TRBV11-2
ASSLGIRDRSEKLF
>TRBV19
ASRRDRDGNQPQH
>TRBV18
ASSPMSVTDTQY
>TRBV7-2
ASSLEWGGDTQY
>TRBV10-2
ASSVLSPYEQY
>TRBV7-9
ASSEQETQY
>TRBV12-2
ASRTGLAGGPQDTQY
>TRBV9
ASSVTSYEQY
>TRBV5-1
ASSSQIGTGVGNTIY
>TRBV9
ASSVLAYSYNEQF
>TRBV5-4
ASSVGGSYNEQF
>TRBV28
ASRQYGDQPQH
>TRBV18
ASSESGYEQY
>TRBV30
AWSVLGGRRTEAF
>TRBV2
ASSRDGGYT
>TRBV3-1/TRBV3-2
ASSRNPTGIYEQY
>TRBV5-5
ASSLEQTYGYT
>TRBV6-5
ASSYDENFVYEQY
>TRBV6-5
ASSTKGNTIY
>TRBV28
ASTVGWDDTEAF
>TRBV10-1
ASSEFGTGGRDTQY
>TRBV18
ASSPGGTLTNTGELF
>TRBV5-4
ASSLDYTEAF
>TRBV4-1
ASSQEQDYGYT
>TRBV27
ASSLQGGFNEQF
>TRBV5-4
ASSSYVRRYGYT
>TRBV4-3
ASSLGQVSGNTIY
>TRBV19
ASRGTAIQPQH
>TRBV11-2
ASSPLGGRARYEQY
>TRBV14
ASSPRDLLNEQF
>TRBV14
ASSQDLSPGYSYEQY
>TRBV6-1
ASSEPPDTGGGYT
>TRBV7-6
ASSSQGGVRTEAF
>TRBV7-8
ASSLTVASGANVLT
>TRBV7-2
ASSFQDTQY
>TRBV4-1
ASSQDSGIDYEQY
>TRBV24-1
ATSSGRGSYNEQF
>TRBV3-1/TRBV3-2
ASSDPGYTEAF
>TRBV10-3
AISESPGTSGARHNEQF
>TRBV5-4
ASREQGSGANVLT
>TRBV5-1
ASSSGTSGTDTQY
>TRBV10-3
AISARDYEQY
>TRBV18
ASSPPGLTTDTQY
>TRBV18
ASSSTGRETQY
>TRBV7-2
ASSTPWGGETQY
>TRBV11-2
ASSVGTSGSNEQF
>TRBV6-5
ASSYPGQQKAEAF